Following are 15 T cell receptor beta chains from one sample sequenced in a study of CD8+ T cells in alopecia areata. Extracted RNA was reverse transcribed, and the resulting cDNA served as sequencing template. This table comes from immunoSEQ multiplex PCR, and its TCRdb copy is limited to in-frame clones, with some not included. Of a few hundred thousand clones listed, more than 45% were seen once; the top ten hold around 1.6%. Specified treatment: oral pan-JAK inhibitor, 5-10 mg twice daily. The starting material was CD4+ T cells sorted from blood, obtained at week 4, from a patient treated with tofacitinib. The receptor source for this set is a human donor with alopecia areata.

The chain uses TRBV7-3 and TRBJ2-5; D gene unclear. V gave up 3 bases and J gave up 3 bases, with 8 bases separating them. The germline CDR1 and CDR2 sequences are SGHTA and FQGTGA. CDR3 length: 13 residues. CDR3 sequence: CASSLGPEETQYF. The CDR3 coding sequence is TGTGCCAGCAGCTTGGGCCCAGAAGAGACCCAGTACTTC.

This clone was detected a few times. The chain links TRBV19 to TRBJ1-1; a possible D gene is TRBD1 (6 bases). V was shortened by 4 bases and J by 8 bases, with 8 bases between the two germline ends. The CDR3 runs to 11 residues. The V gene's germline CDR1 is LNHDA and CDR2 SQIVND (reference sequence). The CDR3 here is CASSRQAEAFF. The CDR3 coding sequence is TGTGCCAGTAGTAGACAGGCGGAAGCTTTCTTT.

The rearrangement uses TRBV7-2 and TRBJ2-1; no firm D call. The CDR3 is made up of 14 amino acids. V was clipped by 7 bases and J by 2 bases, with 12 bases between them. Germline V lookup: CDR1 SGHTA, CDR2 FQGNSA. Here the CDR3 reads CASTQTEAYNEQFF. The CDR3 nucleotides read TGTGCCAGCACCCAAACAGAGGCCTACAATGAGCAGTTCTTC.

In this sample, this clone turned up a few times. The J gene is TRBJ2-1, the V gene TRBV10-2; possibly TRBD1 or TRBD2 for D (5 bases each). In germline, CDR1 is WSHSY, CDR2 SAAADI. The V gene lost 5 bases and the J gene lost 13 bases, with 24 bases spanning the gap. This CDR3 is 15 amino acids long. In nucleotides, the CDR3 is TGCGCCAGCAGTCAAGGGACCACGGGGAATCGTGGCCAGTTCTTC. Residues: CASSQGTTGNRGQFF.

This chain joins TRBV6-5 and TRBJ1-6; TRBD1 aligns across 10 bases. This CDR3 comprises 16 residues. Germline CDR1 is MNHEY and CDR2 is SVGAGI. V lost 4 bases to trimming and J lost 11 bases; unmatched junction nucleotides: 11. CDR3 residues: CASSLEGGQGVTPLHF. CDR3 DNA sequence: TGTGCCAGCAGTTTAGAAGGAGGACAGGGGGTTACACCCCTCCACTTT.

This chain uses TRBV6-1 with TRBJ1-2; D possibly corresponds to TRBD1 (5 bases). CDR1 is MNHNS and CDR2 is SASEGT in the germline V gene. V shed 6 bases and J shed 2 bases, with 16 bases lying between them. The length of the CDR3 is 15 residues. The CDR3 reads CASRQGPGLNYGYTF. In DNA, the CDR3 is TGTGCCAGCAGGCAAGGCCCGGGACTCAACTATGGCTACACCTTC.

This clone has just a few counts. The chain employs TRBV2 and TRBJ1-5; D not certain. Germline assignment: CDR1 SNHLY and CDR2 FYNNEI. Trimming removed 1 base at V and 5 bases at J, with 9 bases between. CDR3 length equals 14 residues. The CDR3 nucleotides are TGTGCCAGCAGTGAAGGTAGTGTCGATCAGCCCCAGCATTTT. This translates into CASSEGSVDQPQHF. Supplemented by reference TRBV2 and TRBJ1-5, the full variable domain reads EPEVTQTPSHQVTQMGQEVILRCVPISNHLYFYWYRQILGQKVEFLVSFYNNEISEKSEIFDDQFSVERPDGSNFTLKIRSTKLEDSAMYFCASSEGSVDQPQHFGDGTRLSIL.

This clone was seen a few times. The chain links TRBV11-2 to TRBJ2-1; 8 bases fit TRBD2. Looked up from germline, CDR1 is SGHAT and CDR2 is FQNNGV. The ends lost 5 bases at V and 8 bases at J; junction bases unmatched: 11. The CDR3 contains 15 residues. CDR3 sequence: CASSRGASGGYEQFF. DNA for the CDR3: TGTGCCAGCAGCCGAGGGGCAAGCGGGGGCTATGAGCAGTTCTTC.

The chain couples TRBV27 to TRBJ1-6, with 7 bases aligning to TRBD1. This CDR3 is built from 12 residues. V lost 7 bases and J lost 10; bases outside the gene matches: 4. The germline V gene encodes CDR1 MNHEY and CDR2 SMNVEV (reference sequence). Here the CDR3 reads CASKQGRSPLHF. DNA for the CDR3: TGTGCCAGCAAACAGGGGCGGTCACCCCTCCACTTT.

The V and J genes are TRBV10-3 and TRBJ2-1; 7 bases agree with TRBD1. From germline, CDR1 is ENHRY and CDR2 SYGVKD. Losses at the gene ends were 6 bases for V and 6 bases for J; bases not matched to a gene: 11. CDR3 length: 15 amino acids. CDR3 in DNA: TGTGCCATCAGCGCCGACAGGGCGGCTGGCAATGAGCAGTTCTTC. It is translated as CAISADRAAGNEQFF.

The rearrangement links TRBV30 to TRBJ1-5; D remains unclear. CDR1 and CDR2 (germline): GTSNPN, SVGIG (reference sequence). Trimming cost V 0 bases and J 7 bases, with 22 bases left between them. This CDR3 is 17 amino acids long. CDR3 residues: CAWSVNSLWSSRQPQHF. The CDR3 region has the DNA TGTGCCTGGAGTGTAAACAGCCTCTGGTCTAGCCGGCAGCCCCAGCATTTT.

This rearrangement joins TRBV6-5 to TRBJ2-7; D is perhaps TRBD2 (6 bases). V lost 6 bases and J 0 bases, leaving 15 bases between the germline ends. The CDR3 is made up of 15 amino acids. From germline, CDR1 is MNHEY and CDR2 SVGAGI. CDR3 region: CASRTPGLASYEQYF. DNA of the CDR3: TGTGCCAGCAGAACACCGGGACTGGCCTCCTACGAGCAGTACTTC.

The sample holds a few counts of this clone. This chain uses TRBV5-6 with TRBJ2-1, with D possibly TRBD1 on 5 matching bases. Germline V gene sequence: CDR1 SGHDT, CDR2 YYEEEE. Trimming pared 1 base from V and 10 bases from J, leaving 9 bases between. The CDR3 contains 12 residues. The CDR3 loop is CASSLTGEEQFF. CDR3 in DNA: TGTGCCAGCAGCTTGACAGGAGAAGAGCAGTTCTTC.

The chain recombines TRBV2 with TRBJ1-5; no firm D call. The CDR3 is 12 amino acids. Between the trimmed V and J ends, which lost 6 bases and 4 bases, there was a span of 7 bases. Germline V gene sequence: CDR1 SNHLY, CDR2 FYNNEI. CDR3 sequence: CASRSTNQPQHF. DNA of the CDR3: TGTGCCAGCAGGAGTACTAATCAGCCCCAGCATTTT.

The chain joins TRBV27 to TRBJ2-3; possibly TRBD2 for D (6 bases). Trimming left V 6 bases short and J 6 bases short, with 22 bases between. Germline values: CDR1 MNHEY, CDR2 SMNVEV (reference sequence). This CDR3 is built from 16 residues. CDR3 in amino acids: CASSLLFGTGPDTQYF. The CDR3 DNA reads as TGTGCCAGCAGCTTGCTGTTTGGGACTGGTCCCGATACGCAGTATTTT.